What follows are 30 T cell receptor beta chains derived from one specimen sequenced in a study of spatial heterogeneity in lung cancer. Time point meaning: blood at routine non-recurrence follow-up after resection. TCRdb re-called the 5' RACE reads through MiXCR, storing one row per CDR3 protein. The data hold 72,000 or so distinct CDR3 sequences, with 8% to 9.5% observed a single time. The material was PBMCs, obtained at follow-up. These receptors all come from a female donor with early-stage non-small cell lung cancer.

This clonotype was seen at least ten times. This chain uses TRBV12-3 or TRBV12-4 with TRBJ1-5; tentative D call: TRBD1 (6 bases). Trimming pared 6 bases from V and 4 bases from J, leaving 19 bases between. This CDR3 has 16 residues. The CDR3 is CASSRPRGAINQPQHF. The CDR3 coding sequence is TGTGCCAGCAGCCGCCCGAGGGGGGCGATAAATCAGCCCCAGCATTTT.

This clonotype occurred many times. This chain joins TRBV9 and TRBJ2-2, with 10 positions matching TRBD2. The CDR3 is 16 residues long. Germline V gene lookup returns CDR1 SGDLS and CDR2 YYNGEE. V shed 1 base, J shed 4 bases, and the junction held 4 bases outside the gene matches. The CDR3 DNA reads TGTGCCAGCAGCGTAAAAGCGGGAGGGCCCACCGGGGAGCTGTTTTTT. This gives the protein CASSVKAGGPTGELFF.

This clonotype has just a few counts. This rearrangement joins TRBV6-5 to TRBJ2-3, with 10 bases fitting TRBD2. CDR1 and CDR2 from the germline V gene are MNHEY and SVGAGI. The CDR3 is 14 residues long. J gave up 4 bases and V 7 bases, and 5 bases lay outside the gene matches. The CDR3 sequence: CASKREGNADTQYF. The CDR3 DNA sequence: TGTGCCAGCAAGCGGGAGGGAAACGCAGATACGCAGTATTTT.

This clonotype was observed at least ten times. This chain uses TRBV12-5 with TRBJ1-2; D gene unclear. The V and J ends lost 1 base and 7 bases respectively, with 7 bases between them. The CDR3 loop spans 12 amino acids. Germline assignment: CDR1 LGHNT and CDR2 FRNRAP. CDR3 protein: CASGLDRGGYTF. The CDR3 region has the DNA TGTGCTAGTGGTTTGGACCGAGGTGGCTACACCTTC.

This clonotype was detected a few times. V usage is TRBV12-3 or TRBV12-4 and J usage is TRBJ2-1, with D tentatively TRBD1 or TRBD2 (6 bases each). The CDR3 has 13 amino acids. V was clipped by 6 bases and J by 6 bases, with 12 bases between them. The CDR3 protein is CASSARGANEQFF. In nucleotides, the CDR3 is TGTGCCAGCAGCGCTAGGGGGGCCAATGAGCAGTTCTTC.

This clonotype was seen at least ten times. The chain recombines TRBV11-1 with TRBJ2-1; a possible D gene is TRBD2 (6 bases). The germline V and J ends were trimmed by 8 bases and 9 bases, with 14 bases remaining between them. Germline assignment: CDR1 SGHAT and CDR2 FQDESV (reference sequence). The CDR3 totals 12 residues. CDR3 protein: CASGGAASEQFF. CDR3 coding DNA: TGTGCCAGCGGAGGGGCAGCGAGTGAGCAGTTCTTC. The entire variable domain, with the rest obtained from reference TRBV11-1 and TRBJ2-1, is as follows: EAEVAQSPRYKITEKSQAVAFWCDPISGHATLYWYRQILGQGPELLVQFQDESVVDDSQLPKDRFSAERLKGVDSTLKIQPAELGDSAMYLCASGGAASEQFFGPGTRLTVL.

This clonotype was picked up many times. V and J are TRBV6-5 and TRBJ2-7; TRBD2 might be the D (6 bases). This CDR3 spans 12 amino acids. In germline, CDR1 is MNHEY, CDR2 SVGAGI. With 3 bases removed from V and 11 bases from J, the gap between germline ends came to 14 bases. CDR3 amino acids: CASSYRAGRKYF. Written as DNA, the CDR3 is TGTGCCAGCAGTTATAGGGCGGGACGCAAGTACTTC.

This clonotype was picked up a small number of times. V is TRBV7-8 and J is TRBJ2-5; 7 bases are shared with TRBD2. Trimming removed 5 bases from V and 0 bases from J; junction bases left unmatched: 6. This CDR3 comprises 15 residues. Germline V CDR1 and CDR2: SGHVS, FQNEAQ. The CDR3 region has the DNA TGTGCCAGCAGCGCACTAGCGAACTACCAAGAGACCCAGTACTTC. Its translation is CASSALANYQETQYF.

This clonotype was found many times. This sequence joins TRBV11-1 and TRBJ2-1; D ambiguous. Trimming left V 1 base short and J 4 bases short, with 11 bases between. The CDR3 extends over 15 amino acids. The germline V gene encodes CDR1 SGHAT and CDR2 FQDESV (reference sequence). The DNA of the CDR3 is TGTGCCAGCAGCTTAGGTGCACAGATATACAATGAGCAGTTCTTC. It translates to CASSLGAQIYNEQFF.

A few counts support this clonotype. The rearrangement links TRBV15 to TRBJ1-1; D is uncertain. The CDR3 extends over 14 amino acids. Per germline, CDR1 LNHNV and CDR2 YYDKDF (reference sequence). V was pared by 5 bases and J by 4 bases, with 14 bases between. In DNA, the CDR3 is TGTGCCACCAGCCGCGGTGGGGTGGGCACTGAAGCTTTCTTT. Its protein is CATSRGGVGTEAFF.

This clonotype came up many times. The gene calls are TRBV5-4 and TRBJ2-3; D perhaps matches TRBD2 (6 bases). CDR1 SGHNT and CDR2 YYREEE come from the germline V gene (reference sequence). The length of the CDR3 is 17 residues. Trimming pared 6 bases from V and 0 bases from J, leaving 20 bases between. CDR3 coding DNA: TGTGCCAGCACCCCAGCCGCGGGAAGCACTAGCACAGATACGCAGTATTTT. Its translation: CASTPAAGSTSTDTQYF. Using reference TRBV5-4 and TRBJ2-3 for the parts outside the CDR3, the full variable domain is ETGVTQSPTHLIKTRGQQVTLRCSSQSGHNTVSWYQQALGQGPQFIFQYYREEENGRGNFPPRFSGLQFPNYSSELNVNALELDDSALYLCASTPAAGSTSTDTQYFGPGTRLTVL.

This clonotype was counted ten times or more. The chain has TRBV7-9 and TRBJ2-5; possibly TRBD1 for D (5 bases). Germline V gives CDR1 SEHNR, CDR2 FQNEAQ (reference sequence). V was clipped by 5 bases and J by 7 bases, with 17 bases between them. The CDR3 extends over 14 amino acids. The CDR3 spells CASSNGRAFGTQYF. Written as DNA, the CDR3 is TGTGCCAGCAGCAACGGCAGGGCCTTTGGGACCCAGTACTTC.

This clonotype was picked up many times. The chain recombines TRBV2 with TRBJ2-2; 7 nucleotides agree with TRBD1. CDR1 and CDR2 from the germline V gene are SNHLY and FYNNEI. V lost 3 bases and J lost 0; bases outside the gene matches: 1. This CDR3 spans 15 amino acids. CDR3 sequence reads: CASSEDRTNTGELFF. Here the CDR3 DNA reads TGTGCCAGCAGTGAGGACAGGACGAACACCGGGGAGCTGTTTTTT.

This clonotype was observed at least ten times. The rearrangement links TRBV7-9 to TRBJ1-1; maybe TRBD1 (5 bases). The V gene lost 3 bases and the J gene lost 0 bases, with 8 bases spanning the gap. CDR3 length: 14 amino acids. In germline, CDR1 is SEHNR, CDR2 FQNEAQ (reference sequence). The CDR3 coding sequence is TGTGCCAGCAGCTTTATGGGGGTGAACACTGAAGCTTTCTTT. It is translated as CASSFMGVNTEAFF. The full variable domain, its missing parts supplied by reference TRBV7-9 and TRBJ1-1, is DTGVSQNPRHKITKRGQNVTFRCDPISEHNRLYWYRQTLGQGPEFLTYFQNEAQLEKSRLLSDRFSAERPKGSFSTLEIQRTEQGDSAMYLCASSFMGVNTEAFFGQGTRLTVV.

This clonotype was observed at least ten times. The V gene is TRBV6-2 or TRBV6-3, the J gene TRBJ1-5, with a tentative D call TRBD1 (5 bases). Looked up from germline, CDR1 is MNHEY and CDR2 is SVGEGT. V gave up 2 bases and J gave up 4 bases, with 12 bases separating them. The CDR3 extends over 15 amino acids. The CDR3 nucleotides are TGTGCCAGCAGTTACGGGGGAATTGGAAATCAGCCCCAGCATTTT. Amino acid sequence: CASSYGGIGNQPQHF.

V and J are TRBV14 and TRBJ2-7; no definite D call. Trimming stripped 1 base from V and 0 bases from J, with 7 bases between. Germline loops: CDR1 SGHDN, CDR2 FVKESK. The CDR3 runs 14 residues. CDR3 in DNA: TGTGCCAGCAGCCAAGTTTACTTCTCCTACGAGCAGTACTTC. It encodes CASSQVYFSYEQYF.

This clonotype was counted at least ten times. J is TRBJ2-1 and V is TRBV11-2, with 8 bases lining up with TRBD1. The length of the CDR3 is 15 residues. In germline, CDR1 is SGHAT, CDR2 FQNNGV. V lost 3 bases, J lost 6 bases, and 7 bases stayed unmatched. This CDR3 is CASSFGQGLFNEQFF. CDR3 DNA sequence: TGTGCCAGCAGCTTCGGACAGGGTCTCTTCAATGAGCAGTTCTTC.

This clonotype has ten or more counts. The chain is built from TRBV11-2 and TRBJ2-7; 8 bases match TRBD1. With 2 bases clipped from V and 3 bases from J, the junction kept 9 bases outside the gene matches. The germline V gene encodes CDR1 SGHAT and CDR2 FQNNGV. The CDR3 spans 16 residues. In DNA form, the CDR3 reads TGTGCCAGCAGCTTAATACCGGACAGGGTAAACTACGAGCAGTACTTC. Translation: CASSLIPDRVNYEQYF.

V and J are TRBV15 and TRBJ2-1; TRBD1 is a possible D gene (5 bases). V lost 0 bases and J 10 bases, leaving 13 bases between the germline ends. Germline V gene sequence: CDR1 LNHNV, CDR2 YYDKDF (reference sequence). This CDR3 has 14 amino acids. CDR3 nucleotides: TGTGCCACCAGCAGAGACAGGGAACGGAGAGAGCAGTTCTTC. It specifies CATSRDRERREQFF.

This clonotype was counted at least ten times. The chain combines TRBV20-1 with TRBJ2-1; D call uncertain. Trimming removed 6 bases at V and 4 bases at J, with 10 bases between. The V gene's germline CDR1 is DFQATT and CDR2 SNEGSKA (reference sequence). This CDR3 has 12 amino acids. CDR3 DNA: TGCAGTGCACACCCCGTATACAATGAGCAGTTCTTC. It encodes CSAHPVYNEQFF.

Ten or more counts support this clonotype. This chain uses TRBV7-2 with TRBJ2-1; 7 nucleotides agree with TRBD2. This CDR3 spans 13 amino acids. CDR1 and CDR2 from the germline V gene are SGHTA and FQGNSA. Trimming at V came to 5 bases and at J to 10 bases, leaving 8 bases not matched to a gene. CDR3 in DNA: TGTGCCAGCAGCCTATACAGCGGGATCGAGCAGTTCTTC. This gives the protein CASSLYSGIEQFF.

The chain links TRBV6-2 or TRBV6-3 to TRBJ1-2; 7 nucleotides agree with TRBD1. This CDR3 comprises 13 residues. Per germline, CDR1 MNHEY and CDR2 SVGEGT. Trimming cost V 6 bases and J 5 bases; bases outside gene matches: 6. The CDR3 DNA reads TGTGCCAGCAGCGTCGGACAGGCTTATGGCTACACCTTC. This gives the protein CASSVGQAYGYTF.

This clonotype has at least ten counts. V is TRBV12-3 or TRBV12-4 and J is TRBJ2-2; D uncertain. V lost 6 bases and J lost 4, with 9 bases in between. This CDR3 has 13 amino acids. The CDR3, as DNA: TGTGCCAGCAGGCTTCGCGGCACCGGGGAGCTGTTTTTT. Translation gives CASRLRGTGELFF.

This clonotype was counted between two and nine times. The gene calls are TRBV21-1 and TRBJ1-4. TRBV21-1 is designated a pseudogene. The CDR3 runs to 16 residues. CDR3: CASSARDFSTNEKLFF. The CDR3 nucleotides are TGTGCCAGCAGCGCTAGGGACTTTTCAACTAATGAAAAACTGTTTTTT.

Only a few counts were recorded for this clonotype. V is TRBV20-1 and J is TRBJ2-7; 9 bases line up with TRBD2. The CDR3 is made up of 14 amino acids. The junction had 10 bases not matched to a gene; V was cut back by 4 bases and J by 6 bases. Germline V CDR1 and CDR2: DFQATT, SNEGSKA (reference sequence). The CDR3 DNA reads as TGCAGTGCTAAGAACATAGCGGGAGCGGTCGAGCAGTACTTC. Translated: CSAKNIAGAVEQYF.

This clonotype was observed many times. The V gene is TRBV7-2, the J gene TRBJ2-1, with TRBD1 identical over 9 bases. The CDR3 is 15 residues long. Trimming cost V 3 bases and J 2 bases; bases outside gene matches: 2. The germline gives CDR1 SGHTA, CDR2 FQGNSA. The CDR3 sequence is CASSLDRGTYNEQFF. CDR3 DNA: TGTGCCAGCAGCTTGGACAGGGGCACCTACAATGAGCAGTTCTTC.

The chain links TRBV12-3 or TRBV12-4 to TRBJ2-1; 15 nucleotides line up with TRBD2. The trim removed 6 bases at V and 16 bases at J, leaving 7 bases unmatched. CDR3 length equals 13 residues. CDR3 protein: CASSPRGLAGGFF. CDR3 bases: TGTGCCAGCAGCCCAAGGGGACTAGCGGGGGGCTTCTTC.

This clonotype has at least ten counts. The J gene is TRBJ2-1, the V gene TRBV5-1; 10 nucleotides match TRBD1. The CDR3 length is 15 residues. Germline CDR1 reads SGHRS; CDR2 reads YFSETQ. Losses at the gene ends were 4 bases for V and 8 bases for J; bases not matched to a gene: 9. CDR3 protein: CASSPDRDRGHEQFF. CDR3 nucleotides: TGCGCCAGCAGCCCAGACCGGGACAGGGGTCATGAGCAGTTCTTC.

This sequence joins TRBV5-1 and TRBJ1-4, with D tentatively TRBD1 (6 bases). Per the germline V gene, CDR1 is SGHRS and CDR2 is YFSETQ. The CDR3 runs 16 residues. Trimming removed 5 bases from V and 4 bases from J, with 18 bases in between. CDR3 sequence reads: CASRSLGAGSNEKLFF. In DNA form, the CDR3 reads TGCGCCAGCAGATCCTTGGGGGCAGGCAGTAATGAAAAACTGTTTTTT.

The sample holds a few counts of this clonotype. This sequence joins TRBV19 and TRBJ1-1; D unresolved. This CDR3 has 16 residues. V was pared by 5 bases and J by 0 bases, with 16 bases between. Looked up from germline, CDR1 is LNHDA and CDR2 is SQIVND (reference sequence). This CDR3 reads CASSPSTSVMNTEAFF. In nucleotides, the CDR3 is TGTGCCAGTAGTCCCTCGACATCGGTGATGAACACTGAAGCTTTCTTT.